This T cell receptor beta chain was captured in a study of beta chain features in type 1 diabetes. Study context: Patient and healthy donor groups were alike in age, gender and cell yields.

Findings of the study overall: cDNA sequencing could over-represent cells with high TCR expression. More deletions and fewer insertions at VDJ junctions were seen in type 1 diabetes patients. People with Type 1 diabetes carried modestly yet significantly shorter TCRB CDR3s in all four CD4+ subsets. In comparison with healthy donors, patients had naive, central memory and Treg TCRB repertoires that appeared more similar.

For this clone: Its antigen is still unknown.

Deletions cut 5 bases from V and 0 bases from J, with 10 bases between. The CDR3 has 14 amino acids. CDR1 is WSHSY and CDR2 is SAAADI in the germline V gene. The isolated RNA, all of it, was reverse transcribed, so expressed TCRB transcripts were what got sequenced. Sequencing was performed with immunoSEQ multiplex PCR; in TCRdb, only in-frame clones are kept and a portion is missing. The sample consists of hundreds of thousands of clones, roughly an eighth of them appearing once. The clonotype originates from a man aged 18-30 years with type 1 diabetes. The sequencing input was naive CD4+ T cells from blood. V usage is TRBV10-2 and J usage is TRBJ1-2, with D perhaps TRBD1 (5 bases). CDR3 nucleotides: TGCGCCAGCAGTCCGACGGACACTAACTATGGCTACACCTTC. As protein: CASSPTDTNYGYTF.